The rows below give T cell receptor beta chains drawn from one sample of a study of blood T cell repertoires in COVID-19. Assay used: immunoSEQ multiplex PCR; TCRdb lists only in-frame clones, some missing. The sample consists of 94,000 or so clones, around 90% of them appearing once. The material sequenced was peripheral blood. The receptors were sampled from a woman aged 70 to 79 with acute or convalescent COVID-19. CDR3s include the opening cysteine and the closing phenylalanine or tryptophan. The order of the fields is V gene, clone size, J gene, D gene, CDR3 protein, CDR3 DNA. A D gene is named only where the DNA matches it firmly. A row's size may be missing; if present it is once, few, many or a size class.

v_gene: TRBV3-1/TRBV3-2; abundance: once; j_gene: TRBJ1-2; d_gene: .; CDR3aa: CASSQVGGDGYTF; CDR3nt: TGTGCCAGCAGCCAGGTAGGGGGAGATGGCTACACCTTC
v_gene: TRBV4-1; abundance: .; j_gene: TRBJ2-7; d_gene: TRBD2; CDR3aa: CASSQESERGYEQYF; CDR3nt: TGCGCCAGCAGCCAAGAATCGGAGCGGGGCTACGAGCAGTACTTC
v_gene: TRBV6-2/TRBV6-3; abundance: .; j_gene: TRBJ2-3; d_gene: .; CDR3aa: CASSTSGDSTDTQYF; CDR3nt: TGTGCCAGCAGTACCAGCGGAGATAGCACAGATACGCAGTATTTT
v_gene: TRBV19; abundance: .; j_gene: TRBJ2-7; d_gene: TRBD1; CDR3aa: CASSMGSGGPVEQYF; CDR3nt: TGTGCCAGTAGTATGGGGTCAGGGGGACCCGTGGAGCAGTACTTC
v_gene: TRBV6-5; abundance: .; j_gene: TRBJ2-7; d_gene: .; CDR3aa: CASNVRGVYEQYF; CDR3nt: TGTGCCAGCAATGTCAGGGGAGTCTACGAGCAGTACTTC
v_gene: TRBV6-1; abundance: few; j_gene: TRBJ2-1; d_gene: TRBD2; CDR3aa: CASSELSTSGQFF; CDR3nt: TGTGCCAGCAGTGAATTGTCTACTAGCGGGCAGTTCTTC
v_gene: TRBV5-4; abundance: .; j_gene: TRBJ2-1; d_gene: TRBD2; CDR3aa: CASSLASGASYNEQFF; CDR3nt: TGTGCCAGCAGCTTAGCCAGCGGGGCGTCCTACAATGAGCAGTTCTTC
v_gene: TRBV7-2; abundance: .; j_gene: TRBJ2-7; d_gene: TRBD2; CDR3aa: CASSLAVGTSYEQYF; CDR3nt: TGTGCCAGCAGCTTAGCAGTTGGGACTAGCTACGAGCAGTACTTC
v_gene: TRBV4-1; abundance: few; j_gene: TRBJ2-1; d_gene: .; CDR3aa: CASSRETSSYNEQFF; CDR3nt: TGCGCCAGCAGCCGGGAGACTAGTTCCTACAATGAGCAGTTCTTC
v_gene: TRBV18; abundance: .; j_gene: TRBJ2-7; d_gene: .; CDR3aa: CASSPGSFEQYF; CDR3nt: TGTGCCAGCTCACCAGGCTCGTTCGAGCAGTACTTC
v_gene: TRBV5-1; abundance: .; j_gene: TRBJ1-3; d_gene: TRBD1; CDR3aa: CASSLAGQANSGNTIYF; CDR3nt: TGCGCCAGCAGCTTGGCGGGACAGGCGAACTCCGGAAACACCATATATTTT
v_gene: TRBV7-3; abundance: .; j_gene: TRBJ2-7; d_gene: .; CDR3aa: CASSQDVAGEQYF; CDR3nt: TGTGCCAGCAGTCAAGACGTAGCTGGCGAGCAGTACTTC
v_gene: TRBV15; abundance: .; j_gene: TRBJ2-5; d_gene: TRBD2; CDR3aa: CATSRAGLAEETQYF; CDR3nt: TGTGCCACCAGCAGAGCAGGACTAGCCGAAGAGACCCAGTACTTC
v_gene: TRBV5-1; abundance: .; j_gene: TRBJ2-1; d_gene: TRBD2; CDR3aa: CASSSTGTSHTNEQFF; CDR3nt: TGCGCCAGCAGCAGCACCGGGACTAGCCATACGAATGAGCAGTTCTTC
v_gene: TRBV6-5; abundance: .; j_gene: TRBJ1-1; d_gene: .; CDR3aa: CASSQQGAMNTEAFF; CDR3nt: TGTGCCAGCAGTCAACAGGGCGCAATGAACACTGAAGCTTTCTTT
v_gene: TRBV5-4; abundance: .; j_gene: TRBJ2-3; d_gene: TRBD2; CDR3aa: CASSLVVGGVVDTQYF; CDR3nt: TGTGCCAGCAGCTTGGTGGTTGGGGGGGTGGTGGATACGCAGTATTTT
v_gene: TRBV5-1; abundance: .; j_gene: TRBJ1-1; d_gene: .; CDR3aa: CASSRDTRNTEAFF; CDR3nt: TGCGCCAGCAGCCGGGACACGAGGAACACTGAAGCTTTCTTT
v_gene: TRBV7-9; abundance: .; j_gene: TRBJ2-7; d_gene: .; CDR3aa: CASSRWGGGYEQYF; CDR3nt: TGTGCCAGCAGCCGTTGGGGGGGCGGCTACGAGCAGTACTTC
v_gene: TRBV13; abundance: .; j_gene: TRBJ2-4; d_gene: .; CDR3aa: CASSFSGSAKNIQYF; CDR3nt: TGTGCCAGCAGCTTTTCGGGATCGGCCAAAAACATTCAGTACTTC
v_gene: TRBV5-1; abundance: .; j_gene: TRBJ2-3; d_gene: TRBD1; CDR3aa: CASSLRGPGSDTQYF; CDR3nt: TGCGCCAGCAGCTTGAGGGGGCCTGGTTCCGATACGCAGTATTTT
v_gene: TRBV12-3/TRBV12-4; abundance: .; j_gene: TRBJ1-2; d_gene: .; CDR3aa: CASSFSVSRYTF; CDR3nt: TGTGCCAGCAGTTTCAGTGTTTCCCGCTACACCTTC
v_gene: TRBV18; abundance: .; j_gene: TRBJ1-5; d_gene: .; CDR3aa: CASSDSYNQPQHF; CDR3nt: TGTGCCAGCTCAGACAGTTACAATCAGCCCCAGCATTTT
v_gene: TRBV20-1; abundance: few; j_gene: TRBJ2-7; d_gene: TRBD2; CDR3aa: CSASGLAGSGAYEQYF; CDR3nt: TGCAGTGCTAGTGGACTAGCGGGGAGTGGGGCCTACGAGCAGTACTTC
v_gene: TRBV5-1; abundance: .; j_gene: TRBJ2-3; d_gene: TRBD2; CDR3aa: CASSLEGGRGTDTQYF; CDR3nt: TGCGCCAGCAGCTTGGAAGGCGGGAGGGGCACAGATACGCAGTATTTT
v_gene: TRBV6-5; abundance: .; j_gene: TRBJ2-5; d_gene: .; CDR3aa: CASSSRGEAQETQYF; CDR3nt: TGTGCCAGCAGCTCACGTGGGGAGGCTCAAGAGACCCAGTACTTC
v_gene: TRBV18; abundance: .; j_gene: TRBJ1-2; d_gene: .; CDR3aa: CASSPPAGDYGYTF; CDR3nt: TGTGCCAGCTCACCACCGGCAGGGGACTATGGCTACACCTTC
v_gene: TRBV2; abundance: .; j_gene: TRBJ2-7; d_gene: TRBD2; CDR3aa: CASSLAGPLHEQYF; CDR3nt: TGTGCCAGCTCTTTAGCGGGACCCCTCCACGAGCAGTACTTC
v_gene: TRBV11-2; abundance: .; j_gene: TRBJ1-2; d_gene: .; CDR3aa: CASSLYRNSGYTF; CDR3nt: TGTGCCAGCAGCTTATACAGGAACAGTGGCTACACCTTC
v_gene: TRBV7-3; abundance: .; j_gene: TRBJ2-1; d_gene: .; CDR3aa: CASSSEGGNNEQFF; CDR3nt: TGTGCCAGCAGCTCGGAAGGGGGTAACAATGAGCAGTTCTTC
v_gene: TRBV5-1; abundance: .; j_gene: TRBJ1-2; d_gene: .; CDR3aa: CASSMTANYGYTF; CDR3nt: TGCGCCAGCAGCATGACAGCTAACTATGGCTACACCTTC
v_gene: TRBV20-1; abundance: .; j_gene: TRBJ1-3; d_gene: .; CDR3aa: CSAMSNTIYF; CDR3nt: TGCAGTGCCATGAGTAACACCATATATTTT
v_gene: TRBV14; abundance: .; j_gene: TRBJ2-1; d_gene: .; CDR3aa: CASSQLSKQFF; CDR3nt: TGTGCCAGCAGCCAATTGTCTAAGCAGTTCTTC
v_gene: TRBV6-5; abundance: .; j_gene: TRBJ2-7; d_gene: .; CDR3aa: CASSYSWQSPHYEQYF; CDR3nt: TGTGCCAGCAGTTACTCTTGGCAGTCCCCTCACTACGAGCAGTACTTC
v_gene: TRBV2; abundance: .; j_gene: TRBJ2-3; d_gene: TRBD1; CDR3aa: CASQRQGETDTQYF; CDR3nt: TGTGCCAGCCAACGCCAGGGGGAAACAGATACGCAGTATTTT
v_gene: TRBV29-1; abundance: few; j_gene: TRBJ1-2; d_gene: .; CDR3aa: CSVGQFNYGYTF; CDR3nt: TGCAGCGTTGGACAGTTTAACTATGGCTACACCTTC
v_gene: TRBV4-1; abundance: .; j_gene: TRBJ1-4; d_gene: TRBD1; CDR3aa: CASSQGQGMANEKLFF; CDR3nt: TGCGCCAGCAGCCAAGGACAGGGGATGGCTAATGAAAAACTGTTTTTT
v_gene: TRBV28; abundance: .; j_gene: TRBJ2-7; d_gene: TRBD1; CDR3aa: CASRGQTHEQYF; CDR3nt: TGTGCCAGCCGGGGACAGACCCACGAGCAGTACTTC
v_gene: TRBV24-1; abundance: .; j_gene: TRBJ2-1; d_gene: TRBD1; CDR3aa: CATSGASKTGSGEQFF; CDR3nt: TGTGCCACCAGCGGAGCCAGTAAGACAGGGTCGGGTGAGCAGTTCTTC
v_gene: TRBV7-3; abundance: .; j_gene: TRBJ2-5; d_gene: TRBD2; CDR3aa: CASSGAGGPGETQYF; CDR3nt: TGTGCCAGCAGCGGAGCGGGAGGGCCTGGAGAGACCCAGTACTTC
v_gene: TRBV11-2; abundance: .; j_gene: TRBJ1-2; d_gene: .; CDR3aa: CASSQWAGYDGYTF; CDR3nt: TGTGCCAGCAGCCAATGGGCAGGTTATGATGGCTACACCTTC
v_gene: TRBV20-1; abundance: .; j_gene: TRBJ2-1; d_gene: TRBD1; CDR3aa: CSASSGTGNDNEQFF; CDR3nt: TGCAGTGCTAGTTCAGGGACAGGCAATGACAATGAGCAGTTCTTC
v_gene: TRBV5-4; abundance: .; j_gene: TRBJ2-2; d_gene: .; CDR3aa: CASSFLTGTGELFF; CDR3nt: TGTGCCAGCAGCTTCTTAACGGGGACCGGGGAGCTGTTTTTT
v_gene: TRBV11-2; abundance: .; j_gene: TRBJ2-2; d_gene: .; CDR3aa: CASSLDQGAGELFF; CDR3nt: TGTGCCAGCAGCTTAGATCAAGGGGCCGGGGAGCTGTTTTTT
v_gene: TRBV3-1/TRBV3-2; abundance: .; j_gene: TRBJ2-3; d_gene: TRBD2; CDR3aa: CASSHFGRAPGTQYF; CDR3nt: TGTGCCAGCAGCCACTTCGGGAGGGCCCCGGGTACGCAGTATTTT
v_gene: TRBV9; abundance: .; j_gene: TRBJ2-5; d_gene: .; CDR3aa: CASSVNPTAEETQYF; CDR3nt: TGTGCCAGCAGCGTAAATCCGACAGCCGAAGAGACCCAGTACTTC
v_gene: TRBV9; abundance: .; j_gene: TRBJ2-1; d_gene: TRBD2; CDR3aa: CASSKQTSGGRDNEQFF; CDR3nt: TGTGCCAGCAGCAAGCAGACTAGCGGGGGGCGAGACAATGAGCAGTTCTTC
v_gene: TRBV6-1; abundance: .; j_gene: TRBJ2-5; d_gene: .; CDR3aa: CASSEYQETQYF; CDR3nt: TGTGCCAGCAGTGAGTATCAAGAGACCCAGTACTTC
v_gene: TRBV24-1; abundance: .; j_gene: TRBJ2-1; d_gene: TRBD2; CDR3aa: CATSDTLAGSYNEQFF; CDR3nt: TGTGCCACCAGTGACACTCTAGCGGGGTCATACAATGAGCAGTTCTTC
v_gene: TRBV9; abundance: .; j_gene: TRBJ2-1; d_gene: .; CDR3aa: CASNTQGSSYNEQFF; CDR3nt: TGTGCCAGCAACACCCAGGGAAGCTCCTACAATGAGCAGTTCTTC
v_gene: TRBV9; abundance: once; j_gene: TRBJ1-2; d_gene: TRBD1; CDR3aa: CASSVAIDRVSGYTF; CDR3nt: TGTGCCAGCAGCGTAGCCATAGACAGGGTCAGCGGCTACACCTTC
v_gene: TRBV7-9; abundance: .; j_gene: TRBJ2-7; d_gene: TRBD1; CDR3aa: CASSLGLSGGYEQYF; CDR3nt: TGTGCCAGCAGCTTAGGACTTTCAGGGGGTTACGAGCAGTACTTC
v_gene: TRBV19; abundance: .; j_gene: TRBJ2-2; d_gene: TRBD2; CDR3aa: CASSILAGVNTGELFF; CDR3nt: TGTGCCAGTAGTATACTAGCGGGGGTTAACACCGGGGAGCTGTTTTTT
v_gene: TRBV5-6; abundance: .; j_gene: TRBJ1-4; d_gene: .; CDR3aa: CASRSTAHNEKLFF; CDR3nt: TGTGCCAGCAGGTCGACAGCACATAATGAAAAACTGTTTTTT
v_gene: TRBV7-9; abundance: few; j_gene: TRBJ2-7; d_gene: .; CDR3aa: CASSLVRIGGAVEQYF; CDR3nt: TGTGCCAGCAGCTTAGTTCGTATAGGGGGGGCGGTCGAGCAGTACTTC